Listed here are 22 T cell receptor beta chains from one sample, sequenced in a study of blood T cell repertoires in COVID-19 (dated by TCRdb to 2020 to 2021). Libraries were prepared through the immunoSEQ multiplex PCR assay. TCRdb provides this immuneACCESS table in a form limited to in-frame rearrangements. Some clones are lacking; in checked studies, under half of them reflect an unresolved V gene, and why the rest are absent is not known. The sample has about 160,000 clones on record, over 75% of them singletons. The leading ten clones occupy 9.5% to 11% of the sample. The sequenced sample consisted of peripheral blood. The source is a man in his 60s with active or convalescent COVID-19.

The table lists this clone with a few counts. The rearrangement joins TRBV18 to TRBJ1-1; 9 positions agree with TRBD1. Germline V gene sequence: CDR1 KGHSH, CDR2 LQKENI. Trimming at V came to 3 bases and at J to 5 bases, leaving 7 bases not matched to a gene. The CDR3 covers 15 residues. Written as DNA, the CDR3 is TGTGCCAGCTCACCGGCAACCGGGACAGGGACTGAAGCTTTCTTT. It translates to CASSPATGTGTEAFF.

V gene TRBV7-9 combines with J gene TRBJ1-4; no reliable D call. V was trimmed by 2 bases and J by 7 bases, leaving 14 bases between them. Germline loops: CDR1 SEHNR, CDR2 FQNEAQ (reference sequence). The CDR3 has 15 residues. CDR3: CASSLSSLSGEKLFF. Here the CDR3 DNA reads TGTGCCAGCAGCTTATCGTCCTTGTCGGGTGAAAAACTGTTTTTT.

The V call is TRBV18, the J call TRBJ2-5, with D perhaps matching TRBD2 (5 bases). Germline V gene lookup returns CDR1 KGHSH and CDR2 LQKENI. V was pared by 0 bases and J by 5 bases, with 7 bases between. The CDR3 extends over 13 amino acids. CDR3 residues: CASSPPGMETQYF. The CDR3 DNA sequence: TGTGCCAGCTCACCACCCGGGATGGAGACCCAGTACTTC.

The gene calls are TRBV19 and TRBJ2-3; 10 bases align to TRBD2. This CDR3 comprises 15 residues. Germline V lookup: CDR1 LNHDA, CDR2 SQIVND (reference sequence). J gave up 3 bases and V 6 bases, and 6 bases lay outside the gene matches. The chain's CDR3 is CASRDERGGTDTQYF. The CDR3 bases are TGTGCCAGTAGGGACGAGCGGGGGGGAACAGATACGCAGTATTTT.

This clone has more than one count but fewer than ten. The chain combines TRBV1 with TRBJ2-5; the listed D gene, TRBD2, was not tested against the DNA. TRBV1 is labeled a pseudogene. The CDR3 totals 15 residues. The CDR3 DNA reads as TGCACCAGCAGCTACGAGGAGTTCCCTCCCGAGACCCAGTACTTC. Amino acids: CTSSYEEFPPETQYF.

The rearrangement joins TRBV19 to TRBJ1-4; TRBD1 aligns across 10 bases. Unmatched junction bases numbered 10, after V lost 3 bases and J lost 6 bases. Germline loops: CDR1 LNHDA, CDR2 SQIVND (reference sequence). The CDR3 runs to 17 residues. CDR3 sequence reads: CASSMNPPGTGDEKLFF. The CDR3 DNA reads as TGTGCCAGTAGTATGAATCCCCCCGGGACAGGGGATGAAAAACTGTTTTTT. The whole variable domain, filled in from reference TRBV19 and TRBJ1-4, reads DGGITQSPKYLFRKEGQNVTLSCEQNLNHDAMYWYRQDPGQGLRLIYYSQIVNDFQKGDIAEGYSVSREKKESFPLTVTSAQKNPTAFYLCASSMNPPGTGDEKLFFGSGTQLSVL.

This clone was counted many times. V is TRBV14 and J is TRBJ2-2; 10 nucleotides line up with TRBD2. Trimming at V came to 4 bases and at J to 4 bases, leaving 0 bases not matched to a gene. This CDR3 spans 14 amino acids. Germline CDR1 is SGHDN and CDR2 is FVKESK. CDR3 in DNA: TGTGCCAGCAGCCGACTAGCGGGCACCGGGGAGCTGTTTTTT. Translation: CASSRLAGTGELFF.

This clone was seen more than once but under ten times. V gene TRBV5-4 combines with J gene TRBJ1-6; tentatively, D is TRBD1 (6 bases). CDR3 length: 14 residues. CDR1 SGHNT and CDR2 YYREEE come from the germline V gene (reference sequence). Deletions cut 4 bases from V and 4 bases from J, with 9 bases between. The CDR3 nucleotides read TGTGCCAGCAGCCACGGACAGTATAATTCACCCCTCCACTTT. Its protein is CASSHGQYNSPLHF.

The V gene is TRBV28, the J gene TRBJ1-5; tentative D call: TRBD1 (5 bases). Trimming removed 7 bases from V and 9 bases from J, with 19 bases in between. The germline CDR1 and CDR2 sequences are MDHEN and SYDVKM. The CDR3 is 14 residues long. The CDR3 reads CASNPPQGWGPQHF. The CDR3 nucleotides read TGTGCCAGCAATCCCCCCCAGGGTTGGGGGCCCCAGCATTTT.

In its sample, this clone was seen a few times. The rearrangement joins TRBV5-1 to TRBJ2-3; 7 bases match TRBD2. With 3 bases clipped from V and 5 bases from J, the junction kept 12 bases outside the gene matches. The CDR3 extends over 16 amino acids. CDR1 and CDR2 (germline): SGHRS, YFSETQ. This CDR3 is CASSSTGEGFIDTQYF. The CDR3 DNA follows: TGCGCCAGCAGCTCAACCGGGGAGGGGTTTATAGATACGCAGTATTTT.

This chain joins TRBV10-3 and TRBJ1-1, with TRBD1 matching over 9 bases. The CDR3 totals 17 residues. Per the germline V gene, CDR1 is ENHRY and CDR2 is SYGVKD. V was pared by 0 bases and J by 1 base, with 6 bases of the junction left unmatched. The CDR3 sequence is CAISESGDRARNTEAFF. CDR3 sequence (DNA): TGTGCCATCAGTGAGTCTGGGGACAGGGCGAGGAACACTGAAGCTTTCTTT.

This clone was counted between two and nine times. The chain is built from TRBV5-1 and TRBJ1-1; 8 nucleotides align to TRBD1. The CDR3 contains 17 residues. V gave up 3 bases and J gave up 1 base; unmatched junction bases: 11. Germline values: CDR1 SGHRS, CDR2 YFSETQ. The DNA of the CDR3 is TGCGCCAGCAGCTCCCGGGACAGGCTCGTGCCGAACACTGAAGCTTTCTTT. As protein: CASSSRDRLVPNTEAFF.

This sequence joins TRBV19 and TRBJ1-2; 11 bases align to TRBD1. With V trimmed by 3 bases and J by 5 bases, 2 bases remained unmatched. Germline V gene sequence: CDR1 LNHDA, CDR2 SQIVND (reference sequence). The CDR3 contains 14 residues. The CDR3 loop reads CASSMDRGRYGYTF. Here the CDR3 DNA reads TGTGCCAGTAGTATGGACAGGGGGCGTTATGGCTACACCTTC.

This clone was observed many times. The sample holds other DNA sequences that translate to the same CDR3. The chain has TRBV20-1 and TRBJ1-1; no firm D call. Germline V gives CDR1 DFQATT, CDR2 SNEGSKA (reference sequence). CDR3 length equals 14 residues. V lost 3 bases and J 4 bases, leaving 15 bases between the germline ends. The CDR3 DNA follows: TGCAGTGCTAGTGACCCTAACCGGGGCACTGAAGCTTTCTTT. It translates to CSASDPNRGTEAFF.

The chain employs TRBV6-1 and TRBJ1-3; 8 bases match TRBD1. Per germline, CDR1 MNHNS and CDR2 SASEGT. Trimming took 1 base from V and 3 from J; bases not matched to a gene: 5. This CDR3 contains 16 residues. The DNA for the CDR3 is TGTGCCAGCAGTGAAGGGACAGGGAGAGGTGGAAACACCATATATTTT. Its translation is CASSEGTGRGGNTIYF.

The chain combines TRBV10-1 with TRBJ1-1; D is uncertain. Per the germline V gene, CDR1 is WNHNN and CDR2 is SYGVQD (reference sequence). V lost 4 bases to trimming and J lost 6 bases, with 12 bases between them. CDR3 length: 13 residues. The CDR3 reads CASSVGRAAEAFF. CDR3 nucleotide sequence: TGCGCCAGCAGTGTAGGGCGGGCTGCTGAAGCTTTCTTT.

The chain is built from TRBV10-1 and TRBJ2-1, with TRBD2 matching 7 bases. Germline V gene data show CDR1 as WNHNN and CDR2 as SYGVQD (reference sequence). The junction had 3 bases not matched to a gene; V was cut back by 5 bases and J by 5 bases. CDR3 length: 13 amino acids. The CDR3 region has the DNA TGCGCCAGCAGTCAGACTAGCCACAATGAGCAGTTCTTC. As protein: CASSQTSHNEQFF.

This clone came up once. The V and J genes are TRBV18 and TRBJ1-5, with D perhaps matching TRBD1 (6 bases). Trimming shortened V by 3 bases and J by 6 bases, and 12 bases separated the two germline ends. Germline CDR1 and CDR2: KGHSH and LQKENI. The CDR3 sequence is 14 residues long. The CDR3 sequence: CASSPSRGPQPQHF. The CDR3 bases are TGTGCCAGCTCACCTAGCAGGGGCCCTCAGCCCCAGCATTTT.

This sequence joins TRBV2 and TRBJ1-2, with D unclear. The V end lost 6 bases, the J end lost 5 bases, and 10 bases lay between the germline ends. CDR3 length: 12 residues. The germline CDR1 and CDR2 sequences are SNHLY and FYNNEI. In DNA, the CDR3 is TGTGCCAGCAGGACACACAGTTATGGCTACACCTTC. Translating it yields CASRTHSYGYTF.

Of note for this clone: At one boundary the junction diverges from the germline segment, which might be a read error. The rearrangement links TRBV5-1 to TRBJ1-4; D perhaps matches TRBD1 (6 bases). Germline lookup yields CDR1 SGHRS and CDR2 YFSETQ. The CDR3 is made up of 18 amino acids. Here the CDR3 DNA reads TGCGCCAGTCCTCCTCTCTCCGGGACACCGCATACTAACGAAAAACTGTTTTTT. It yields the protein CASPPLSGTPHTNEKLFF.

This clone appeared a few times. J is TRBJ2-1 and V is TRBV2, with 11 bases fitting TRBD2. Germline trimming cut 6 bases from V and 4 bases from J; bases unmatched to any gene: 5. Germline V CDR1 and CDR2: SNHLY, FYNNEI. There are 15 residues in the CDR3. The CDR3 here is CASRRASGGYNEQFF. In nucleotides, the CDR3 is TGTGCCAGCAGAAGGGCTAGCGGGGGGTACAATGAGCAGTTCTTC.

The CDR3, as DNA: TGTGCCACCAGCAGACGGTTCGATAATGAAAAACTGTTTTTT. This encodes CATSRRFDNEKLFF. V and J are TRBV15 and TRBJ1-4; D is unresolved. CDR3 length: 14 residues. V lost 2 bases and J 4 bases, leaving 8 bases between the germline ends. Germline V gene lookup returns CDR1 LNHNV and CDR2 YYDKDF (reference sequence).